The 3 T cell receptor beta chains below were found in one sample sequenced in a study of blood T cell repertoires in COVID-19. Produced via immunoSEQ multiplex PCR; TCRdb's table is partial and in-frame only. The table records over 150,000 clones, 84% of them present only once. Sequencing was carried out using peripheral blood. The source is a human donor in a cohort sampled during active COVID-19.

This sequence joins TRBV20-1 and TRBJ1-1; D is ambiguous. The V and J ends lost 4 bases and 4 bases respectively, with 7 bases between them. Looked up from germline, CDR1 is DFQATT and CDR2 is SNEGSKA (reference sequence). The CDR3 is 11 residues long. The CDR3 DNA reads TGCAGTGCTACACGGGGCACTGAAGCTTTCTTT. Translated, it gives CSATRGTEAFF.

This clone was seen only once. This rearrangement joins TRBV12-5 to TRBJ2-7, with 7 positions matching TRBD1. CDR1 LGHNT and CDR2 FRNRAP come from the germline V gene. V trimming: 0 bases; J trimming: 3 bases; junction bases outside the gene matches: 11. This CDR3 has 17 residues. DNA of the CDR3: TGTGCTAGTGGTTTGGTAAGGGGGCAGGGTGGGATCTACGAGCAGTACTTC. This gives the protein CASGLVRGQGGIYEQYF.

CDR3 DNA: TGTGCCAGCAGCTTATCAGCTAGCGGGAGCCACTCCTACGAGCAGTACTTC. This encodes CASSLSASGSHSYEQYF. The gene calls are TRBV11-2 and TRBJ2-7; TRBD2 matches at 10 bases. Germline V gene lookup returns CDR1 SGHAT and CDR2 FQNNGV. V lost 2 bases, J lost 0 bases, and 7 bases stayed unmatched. The CDR3 totals 17 residues.